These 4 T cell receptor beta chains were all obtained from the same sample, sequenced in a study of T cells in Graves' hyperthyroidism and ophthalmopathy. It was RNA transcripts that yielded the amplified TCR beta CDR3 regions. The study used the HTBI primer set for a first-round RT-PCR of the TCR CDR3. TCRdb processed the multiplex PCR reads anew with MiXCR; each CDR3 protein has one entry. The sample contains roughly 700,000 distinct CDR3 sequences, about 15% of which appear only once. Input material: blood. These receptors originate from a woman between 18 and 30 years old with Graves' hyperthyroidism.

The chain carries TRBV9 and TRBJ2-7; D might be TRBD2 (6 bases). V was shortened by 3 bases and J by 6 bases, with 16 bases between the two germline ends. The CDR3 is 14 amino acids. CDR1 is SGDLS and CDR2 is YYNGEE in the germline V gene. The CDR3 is CASSGRDGHVEQYF. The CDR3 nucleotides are TGTGCCAGCAGCGGGCGGGACGGCCATGTCGAGCAGTACTTC.

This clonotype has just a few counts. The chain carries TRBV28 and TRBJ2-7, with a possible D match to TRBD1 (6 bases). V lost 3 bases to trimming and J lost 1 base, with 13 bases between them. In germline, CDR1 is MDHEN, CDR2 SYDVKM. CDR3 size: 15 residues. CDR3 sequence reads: CASSFSGAGSYEQYF. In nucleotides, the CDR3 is TGTGCCAGCAGTTTTTCAGGGGCAGGATCCTACGAGCAGTACTTC.

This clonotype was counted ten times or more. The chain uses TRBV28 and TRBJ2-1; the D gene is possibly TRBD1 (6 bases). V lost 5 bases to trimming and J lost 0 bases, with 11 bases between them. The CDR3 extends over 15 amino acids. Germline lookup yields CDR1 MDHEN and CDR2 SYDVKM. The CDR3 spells CASSRTGSSYNEQFF. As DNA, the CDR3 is TGTGCCAGCAGTAGAACAGGGAGCTCCTACAATGAGCAGTTCTTC.

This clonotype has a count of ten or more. CDR3 sequence (DNA): TGTGCCTGGAGTGTAGGGCAGGGGCAGTACTTC. It specifies CAWSVGQGQYF. J is TRBJ2-7 and V is TRBV30; tentative D call: TRBD1 (5 bases). The germline gives CDR1 GTSNPN, CDR2 SVGIG (reference sequence). The ends were cut back, 0 bases at V and 9 bases at J, with 9 bases in the middle. The CDR3 contains 11 residues.